This T cell receptor (beta chain) was obtained from a study of blood T cell repertoires in COVID-19. On the study more broadly: Sites in the United States, Italy and Spain provided acute and convalescent COVID-19 samples. PBMCs, B-cell-depleted T cells, or T cells provided the cDNA or gDNA that made up the material.

Per the original methods: Estimates of nucleated cell counts were drawn from the amplification of reference gene primers. Sequenced by immunoSEQ multiplex PCR; TCRdb stores in-frame clones only, minus some. V, J and clone size are those of that table, while D and trimming were read from the DNA. The data hold under 350,000 clones, with 85% to 90% observed a single time. Germline CDR1 is SGHTA and CDR2 is FQGTGA. V was trimmed by 1 base and J by 3 bases, leaving 10 bases between them. The CDR3 runs 15 residues. This chain connects TRBV7-3 to TRBJ2-4; possibly TRBD1 for D (6 bases). This TCR was sampled from a middle-aged man with acute or convalescent COVID-19. Sequencing was carried out using peripheral blood. The CDR3 protein is CASSLKGDGKNIQYF. In DNA, the CDR3 is TGTGCCAGCAGCTTAAAGGGGGACGGCAAAAACATTCAGTACTTC.